Presented here are 31 T cell receptor beta chains from one specimen sequenced in a study of siplizumab effects on memory and regulatory T cells. Clones were read by immunoSEQ multiplex PCR, and TCRdb kept only the in-frame ones, dropping some. Of roughly 100,000 clones listed, around 93% are singletons. Sequencing input: CD4+ T cells sorted from blood. These receptors all stem from a human donor in good health.

The V and J genes are TRBV7-9 and TRBJ1-4; D gene uncertain. CDR1 and CDR2 (germline): SEHNR, FQNEAQ (reference sequence). V shed 2 bases and J shed 5 bases, with 12 bases lying between them. The CDR3 loop spans 15 amino acids. In DNA form, the CDR3 reads TGTGCCAGCAGCTTAAGTCAAGGAGGGAATGAAAAACTGTTTTTT. This codes for CASSLSQGGNEKLFF.

V gene TRBV7-9 combines with J gene TRBJ1-2; TRBD1 matches 10 bases. CDR1 is SEHNR and CDR2 is FQNEAQ in the germline V gene (reference sequence). The CDR3 is made up of 15 amino acids. The ends lost 2 bases at V and 6 bases at J; junction bases unmatched: 6. CDR3 in DNA: TGTGCCAGCAGCTTACTTGACAGGGGGCGTGATGGCTACACCTTC. Translation: CASSLLDRGRDGYTF.

This CDR3 is CASSQGPYNEQFF. In DNA form, the CDR3 reads TGTGCCAGCAGCCAAGGTCCATACAATGAGCAGTTCTTC. V usage is TRBV14 and J usage is TRBJ2-1, with D unresolved. Germline V gene lookup returns CDR1 SGHDN and CDR2 FVKESK. CDR3 length: 13 residues. V was cut by 1 base and J by 4 bases, with 5 bases left in between. Looking up the rest from reference TRBV14 and TRBJ2-1 gives the full variable domain: EAGVTQFPSHSVIEKGQTVTLRCDPISGHDNLYWYRRVMGKEIKFLLHFVKESKQDESGMPNNRFLAERTGGTYSTLKVQPAELEDSGVYFCASSQGPYNEQFFGPGTRLTVL.

This clone has only one observation. This sequence joins TRBV18 and TRBJ2-5, with D perhaps matching TRBD1 (6 bases). This CDR3 spans 15 amino acids. CDR1 KGHSH and CDR2 LQKENI come from the germline V gene. Trimming pared 2 bases from V and 1 base from J, leaving 11 bases between. The CDR3 coding sequence is TGTGCCAGCTCACCAACATACAGGGTCCAAGAGACCCAGTACTTC. The encoded protein is CASSPTYRVQETQYF.

V is TRBV5-1 and J is TRBJ2-7; either TRBD1 or TRBD2 may fit D (5 bases each). This CDR3 has 15 residues. CDR1 and CDR2 from the germline V gene are SGHRS and YFSETQ. Between the trimmed V and J ends, which lost 4 bases and 6 bases, there was a span of 20 bases. CDR3 loop: CASSRSPGWGSEQYF. The CDR3 DNA is TGCGCCAGCAGCCGTAGTCCGGGATGGGGGAGCGAGCAGTACTTC.

The chain uses TRBV5-1 and TRBJ2-3, with D perhaps being TRBD1 or TRBD2 (7 bases each). Trimming left V 0 bases short and J 4 bases short, with 15 bases between. This CDR3 region has 16 residues. Germline V gives CDR1 SGHRS, CDR2 YFSETQ. Here the CDR3 DNA reads TGCGCCAGCAGCTTGGACAGGGGAGGGGGCCCAGATACGCAGTATTTT. Translated, it gives CASSLDRGGGPDTQYF.

This clone was seen only once. The rearrangement uses TRBV15 and TRBJ1-1; D is possibly TRBD1 (5 bases). The CDR3 spans 13 residues. Germline V gene sequence: CDR1 LNHNV, CDR2 YYDKDF (reference sequence). The germline V and J ends were trimmed by 5 bases and 5 bases, with 12 bases remaining between them. This CDR3 reads CATSVRVRTEAFF. CDR3 bases: TGTGCCACCAGCGTCAGGGTGAGGACTGAAGCTTTCTTT.

J is TRBJ2-5 and V is TRBV5-1; D uncertain. Trimming left V 6 bases short and J 1 base short, with 10 bases between. The germline gives CDR1 SGHRS, CDR2 YFSETQ. This CDR3 has 13 residues. The CDR3 loop is CASKLTTQETQYF. The DNA for the CDR3 is TGCGCCAGCAAGCTTACCACCCAAGAGACCCAGTACTTC.

Here the CDR3 DNA reads TGTGCCAGCAGCCAAGACGGCGGGAGGGCCAATGAGCAGTTCTTC. Its protein product is CASSQDGGRANEQFF. The V gene is TRBV4-2, the J gene TRBJ2-1, with TRBD2 identical over 9 bases. Germline-derived CDR1 and CDR2 are LGHNA and YNFKEQ. The CDR3 covers 15 residues. V trimming: 0 bases; J trimming: 6 bases; junction bases outside the gene matches: 3.

The rearrangement links TRBV6-1 to TRBJ2-7; unclear D gene. This CDR3 region has 13 residues. Per germline, CDR1 MNHNS and CDR2 SASEGT. V dropped 6 bases and J dropped 0 bases, with 9 bases sitting between them. Written as DNA, the CDR3 is TGTGCCAGCAGACAGCCGAGCTCCTACGAGCAGTACTTC. It translates to CASRQPSSYEQYF.

This clone has just a few counts. V and J are TRBV2 and TRBJ1-4; D gene unclear. Trimming removed 3 bases from V and 7 bases from J, with 12 bases in between. The CDR3 is made up of 14 amino acids. Germline CDR1 SNHLY, CDR2 FYNNEI. The CDR3 DNA is TGTGCCAGCAGTGAGTGGCAGAGATTTGAAAAACTGTTTTTT. This sequence encodes CASSEWQRFEKLFF.

This clone was seen just once. V usage is TRBV15 and J usage is TRBJ2-3; no definite D call. The V gene's germline CDR1 is LNHNV and CDR2 YYDKDF (reference sequence). The CDR3 is made up of 16 amino acids. The V end lost 2 bases, the J end lost 4 bases, and 16 bases lay between the germline ends. The CDR3 coding sequence is TGTGCCACCAGCAGACCTACTGGCCTCTTTGCAGATACGCAGTATTTT. This translates into CATSRPTGLFADTQYF.

The chain couples TRBV6-5 to TRBJ2-7; 8 positions match TRBD1. J lost 2 bases, V lost 2 bases, and 5 bases had no gene match. The CDR3 extends over 15 amino acids. Germline V gene lookup returns CDR1 MNHEY and CDR2 SVGAGI. CDR3 protein: CASSYPGQGTYEQYF. Here the CDR3 DNA reads TGTGCCAGCAGTTACCCCGGACAGGGTACCTACGAGCAGTACTTC.

This rearrangement joins TRBV25-1 to TRBJ1-4; tentatively, D is TRBD1 (5 bases). Between the trimmed V and J ends, which lost 4 bases and 8 bases, there was a span of 20 bases. This CDR3 has 16 residues. Germline V lookup: CDR1 MGHDK, CDR2 SYGVNS. CDR3: CASSGSWGQPGEKLFF. For the CDR3, the DNA is TGTGCCAGCAGTGGGTCATGGGGCCAGCCGGGGGAAAAACTGTTTTTT. The variable domain in full, with the rest retrieved from reference TRBV25-1 and TRBJ1-4, is EADIYQTPRYLVIGTGKKITLECSQTMGHDKMYWYQQDPGMELHLIHYSYGVNSTEKGDLSSESTVSRIRTEHFPLTLESARPSHTSQYLCASSGSWGQPGEKLFFGSGTQLSVL.

The chain is built from TRBV6-1 and TRBJ1-5, with 7 bases lining up with TRBD1. Per the germline V gene, CDR1 is MNHNS and CDR2 is SASEGT. After removal of 4 bases from V and 3 bases from J, the junction contained 9 bases not matched to a gene. The CDR3 sequence is 16 residues long. CDR3 in DNA: TGTGCCAGCAGTGTTGACACACAGGGGCTCAATCAGCCCCAGCATTTT. Protein: CASSVDTQGLNQPQHF.

This sequence joins TRBV5-8 and TRBJ1-1; D is unclear. V lost 5 bases and J lost 8, with 10 bases in between. The CDR3 totals 11 residues. Germline V gene lookup returns CDR1 SGHTS and CDR2 YDEGEE. CDR3 coding DNA: TGTGCCAGCAGTCATGGACTGGAAGCTTTCTTT. Residues: CASSHGLEAFF.

The chain joins TRBV28 to TRBJ1-5; 8 bases map to TRBD1. Unmatched junction bases numbered 10, after V lost 6 bases and J lost 3 bases. The germline gives CDR1 MDHEN, CDR2 SYDVKM. The CDR3 extends over 16 amino acids. The CDR3 DNA reads TGTGCCAGCAGAGACAGGGGCACCCGGATCAATCAGCCCCAGCATTTT. Translation gives CASRDRGTRINQPQHF.

The rearrangement uses TRBV10-3 and TRBJ2-5, with D possibly TRBD2 on 5 matching bases. Trimming stripped 4 bases from V and 5 bases from J, with 5 bases between. Germline CDR1 ENHRY, CDR2 SYGVKD. This CDR3 is 11 amino acids long. The CDR3 loop is CAISAGETQYF. The CDR3 coding sequence is TGTGCCATCAGTGCGGGGGAGACCCAGTACTTC.

The genes are TRBV30 and TRBJ1-2; 7 bases match TRBD1. Trimming removed 0 bases from V and 4 bases from J; junction bases left unmatched: 2. The germline gives CDR1 GTSNPN, CDR2 SVGIG (reference sequence). This CDR3 region has 13 residues. Here the CDR3 reads CAWSVNRGYGYTF. In DNA form, the CDR3 reads TGTGCCTGGAGTGTAAACAGGGGCTATGGCTACACCTTC.

The gene calls are TRBV5-6 and TRBJ2-3, with a possible D match to TRBD1 (5 bases). Germline CDR1 is SGHDT and CDR2 is YYEEEE. There are 16 residues in the CDR3. Trimming left V 2 bases short and J 2 bases short, with 15 bases between. The CDR3 DNA sequence: TGTGCCAGCAGCTTCCTTCCGGGCAGGGTCACAGATACGCAGTATTTT. This sequence encodes CASSFLPGRVTDTQYF.

The CDR3 nucleotides are TGCGCCAGCAGCCCCCGGGACACCAATCAGCCCCAGCATTTT. The encoded protein is CASSPRDTNQPQHF. The chain carries TRBV4-1 and TRBJ1-5; D is possibly TRBD1 (6 bases). Germline V CDR1 and CDR2: MGHRA, YSYEKL. The CDR3 runs 14 residues. The V gene lost 4 bases and the J gene lost 3 bases, with 10 bases spanning the gap.

The chain couples TRBV6-6 to TRBJ1-1, with a weak D call TRBD1 (5 bases). With 1 base removed from V and 1 base from J, the gap between germline ends came to 7 bases. From germline, CDR1 is MNHNY and CDR2 SVGAGI (reference sequence). The CDR3 has 14 residues. The CDR3 DNA reads as TGTGCCAGCAGTTACTGGGGGACGAACACTGAAGCTTTCTTT. Its protein product is CASSYWGTNTEAFF.

The chain joins TRBV18 to TRBJ1-2, with D unclear. This CDR3 is built from 13 residues. V was pared by 3 bases and J by 4 bases, with 9 bases between. CDR1 and CDR2 from the germline V gene are KGHSH and LQKENI. DNA of the CDR3: TGTGCCAGCTCACCTGGGATTGGCTATGGCTACACCTTC. Its translation: CASSPGIGYGYTF.

This chain connects TRBV6-1 to TRBJ2-7; a weak D match, TRBD2 (6 bases). The CDR3 is 15 amino acids. The germline V gene has CDR1 MNHNS and CDR2 SASEGT. The V end was cut by 1 base, the J end by 4 bases, with 14 bases between. The CDR3 here is CASSEVGTGGYEQYF. Written as DNA, the CDR3 is TGTGCCAGCAGTGAAGTAGGGACTGGTGGATACGAGCAGTACTTC.

The chain links TRBV9 to TRBJ2-3, with a possible D match to TRBD1 (6 bases). CDR1 and CDR2 from the germline V gene are SGDLS and YYNGEE. This CDR3 is built from 14 residues. V was pared by 2 bases and J by 1 base, with 8 bases between. CDR3 sequence: CASSVGAGTDTQYF. CDR3 nucleotide sequence: TGTGCCAGCAGCGTGGGGGCGGGCACAGATACGCAGTATTTT.

This clone has only one observation. The rearrangement joins TRBV2 to TRBJ2-7; TRBD2 aligns across 12 bases. Germline V gene lookup returns CDR1 SNHLY and CDR2 FYNNEI. There are 16 residues in the CDR3. J was trimmed by 5 bases and V by 5 bases; bases with no gene match: 10. CDR3: CASSYRRLAGVHEQYF. In nucleotides, the CDR3 is TGTGCCAGCAGTTATAGGCGACTAGCGGGAGTCCACGAGCAGTACTTC.

The V and J genes are TRBV7-3 and TRBJ2-1; no firm D call. This CDR3 region has 15 residues. Trimming took 5 bases from V and 0 from J, leaving 11 bases between them. Looked up from germline, CDR1 is SGHTA and CDR2 is FQGTGA. Here the CDR3 reads CASSPRADSYNEQFF. The CDR3 DNA reads TGTGCCAGCAGCCCCCGTGCCGACTCCTACAATGAGCAGTTCTTC.

The chain combines TRBV4-2 with TRBJ1-1, with TRBD1 as a possible D gene (5 bases). Germline CDR1 LGHNA, CDR2 YNFKEQ. CDR3 length: 15 amino acids. The ends were cut back, 1 base at V and 5 bases at J, with 14 bases in the middle. CDR3 amino acids: CASSQGDGGWTEAFF. CDR3 bases: TGTGCCAGCAGCCAAGGGGACGGGGGTTGGACTGAAGCTTTCTTT.

The V and J genes are TRBV15 and TRBJ2-1; weak D call: TRBD2 (5 bases). Germline loops: CDR1 LNHNV, CDR2 YYDKDF (reference sequence). The CDR3 loop spans 15 amino acids. The germline V and J ends were trimmed by 3 bases and 12 bases, with 21 bases remaining between them. The DNA of the CDR3 is TGTGCCACCAGCAGCAATCCTACTAGTACTGGGTGGCAGTTCTTC. Residues: CATSSNPTSTGWQFF.

The chain employs TRBV2 and TRBJ2-7; TRBD1 matches at 8 bases. Germline V gene lookup returns CDR1 SNHLY and CDR2 FYNNEI. Trimming took 10 bases from V and 4 from J; bases not matched to a gene: 15. The CDR3 sequence is 15 residues long. CDR3 residues: CAINKDRDRKYEQYF. As DNA, the CDR3 is TGTGCCATTAATAAGGACAGGGATAGAAAGTACGAGCAGTACTTC.

CDR3 DNA sequence: TGTGCCAGCAGCTTGAAACTCCGGGAGTCCTTCTATGGCTACACCTTC. It yields the protein CASSLKLRESFYGYTF. This chain links TRBV5-6 with TRBJ1-2; D remains ambiguous. The germline CDR1 and CDR2 sequences are SGHDT and YYEEEE. The CDR3 loop spans 16 amino acids. Trimming shortened V by 1 base and J by 4 bases, and 17 bases separated the two germline ends.